The 32 T cell receptor beta chains listed next were all sequenced from one sample in a study of blood T cells in healthy people across ages. Next came a second PCR, run for roughly 7 to 12 cycles, which used a sample-barcoded 5' primer along with a J-beta primer mix. Using its own MiXCR run on the 5' RACE reads, TCRdb lists one record per CDR3 protein. The sample holds approximately 880,000 distinct CDR3 sequences, around 46% seen once. The sequenced material came from blood. The receptor set was obtained from a man aged 25 to 45 in good health.

The rearrangement links TRBV7-2 to TRBJ2-2; D possibly uses TRBD1 or TRBD2 (5 bases each). The V gene lost 1 base and the J gene lost 3 bases, with 18 bases spanning the gap. In germline, CDR1 is SGHTA, CDR2 FQGNSA. This CDR3 contains 18 residues. The CDR3 DNA is TGTGCCAGCAGCTTAGATGGGGGACCGCCCGGTGACACCGGGGAGCTGTTTTTT. It is translated as CASSLDGGPPGDTGELFF.

This clonotype was observed a handful of times. The chain combines TRBV11-2 with TRBJ2-3; D remains unclear. The germline V gene encodes CDR1 SGHAT and CDR2 FQNNGV. This CDR3 contains 13 residues. V was pared by 4 bases and J by 3 bases, with 8 bases between. The CDR3 coding sequence is TGTGCCAGCAGCTGGGTTGTGACAGATACGCAGTATTTT. It translates to CASSWVVTDTQYF.

A few counts support this clonotype. This chain connects TRBV5-1 to TRBJ2-7; possibly TRBD1 for D (5 bases). Per the germline V gene, CDR1 is SGHRS and CDR2 is YFSETQ. The CDR3 spans 13 residues. V shed 4 bases and J shed 1 base, with 9 bases lying between them. CDR3 loop: CASSGATSYEQYF. CDR3 nucleotide sequence: TGCGCCAGCAGCGGGGCAACGTCCTACGAGCAGTACTTC.

V usage is TRBV12-3 or TRBV12-4 and J usage is TRBJ2-1; 7 bases match TRBD2. This CDR3 spans 16 amino acids. Germline trimming cut 5 bases from V and 8 bases from J; bases unmatched to any gene: 15. CDR3 residues: CASSPLGLMRGYEQFF. DNA for the CDR3: TGTGCCAGCAGTCCCCTGGGACTAATGAGAGGATATGAGCAGTTCTTC.

This clonotype was picked up one time. The chain recombines TRBV7-2 with TRBJ1-1; 9 bases line up with TRBD1. The V segment lost 4 bases and the J segment 10 bases; nucleotides outside the gene matches: 7. The CDR3 covers 13 residues. CDR1 SGHTA and CDR2 FQGNSA come from the germline V gene. The CDR3 coding sequence is TGTGCCAGCAGCTACCGGGACAGGGACGGAGCTTTCTTT. Translating it yields CASSYRDRDGAFF.

This chain uses TRBV5-1 with TRBJ1-2, with D maybe TRBD1 (5 bases). CDR1 is SGHRS and CDR2 is YFSETQ in the germline V gene. V was cut by 4 bases and J by 8 bases, with 15 bases left in between. The CDR3 consists of 13 residues. CDR3 residues: CASSGGLLMGYTF. In nucleotides, the CDR3 is TGCGCCAGCAGCGGGGGACTATTAATGGGCTACACCTTC.

This clonotype showed up just a few times. At one of its ends the junction is not consistent with the germline gene, which may arise from a read error. This chain joins TRBV3-1 and TRBJ2-3; D is perhaps TRBD2 (5 bases). CDR1 is LGHDT, CDR2 YNNKEL, per germline (reference sequence). The CDR3 runs 15 residues. CDR3 protein: CASGQRSGSTDTQYF. The CDR3 region has the DNA TGTGCCAGCGGCCAGAGGAGCGGCAGCACAGATACGCAGTATTTT.

V gene TRBV2 combines with J gene TRBJ2-7, with 8 bases identical to TRBD1. CDR3 length: 15 residues. With V trimmed by 2 bases and J by 6 bases, 9 bases remained unmatched. Germline lookup yields CDR1 SNHLY and CDR2 FYNNEI. CDR3 in amino acids: CASSESAGGVCEQYF. The CDR3 DNA is TGTGCCAGCAGTGAAAGTGCAGGGGGCGTGTGCGAGCAGTACTTC.

As to this clonotype: A junction boundary mismatches the germline segment, possibly from a read error. The CDR3 spells CVSSTGRTSSEETQYF. CDR3 in DNA: TGTGTCAGCAGCACCGGACGGACTAGCTCGGAGGAGACCCAGTACTTC. The V call is TRBV9, the J call TRBJ2-5, with 8 bases aligning to TRBD2. This CDR3 spans 16 amino acids. CDR1 is SGDLS, CDR2 YYNGEE, per germline. The variable domain in full, with the rest retrieved from reference TRBV9 and TRBJ2-5, is DSGVTQTPKHLITATGQRVTLRCSPRSGDLSVYWYQQSLDQGLQFLIQYYNGEERAKGNILERFSAQQFPDLHSELNLSSLELGDSALYFCVSSTGRTSSEETQYFGPGTRLLVL.

The chain joins TRBV29-1 to TRBJ2-1; 9 positions match TRBD1. The CDR3 has 16 amino acids. The junction had 12 bases not matched to a gene; V was cut back by 2 bases and J by 7 bases. Per the germline V gene, CDR1 is SQVTM and CDR2 is ANQGSEA. As DNA, the CDR3 is TGCAGCGTTGAAAAAGGGACAGGGATTCACGGGAATGAGCAGTTCTTC. Encoded protein: CSVEKGTGIHGNEQFF.

Of note for this clonotype: A read error may produce the germline difference seen at one junction end. The chain couples TRBV12-3 or TRBV12-4 to TRBJ2-3; TRBD1 matches 7 bases. The CDR3 runs to 13 residues. CDR3 nucleotides: TGTGCCGCCCGGAGTGTGGGGACAGATATGCAGTATTTT. Its translation is CAARSVGTDMQYF.

This clonotype was detected ten times or more. V and J are TRBV7-9 and TRBJ1-2; 10 bases align to TRBD1. The V segment lost 5 bases and the J segment 4 bases; nucleotides outside the gene matches: 10. In germline, CDR1 is SEHNR, CDR2 FQNEAQ (reference sequence). The CDR3 loop spans 16 amino acids. The CDR3 nucleotides read TGTGCCAGCAGCCTCGGGACAGGGGTAATCGGCTATGGCTACACCTTC. This translates into CASSLGTGVIGYGYTF.

The chain combines TRBV3-1 with TRBJ1-2; 7 bases are shared with TRBD1. The V gene end was trimmed by 1 base and the J gene end by 7 bases; junction bases not matched to a gene: 6. The CDR3 loop spans 14 amino acids. CDR1 is LGHDT, CDR2 YNNKEL, per germline (reference sequence). The DNA for the CDR3 is TGTGCCAGCAGCCAAGGACAGGGCGTGGGTGGCTACACCTTC. Its protein product is CASSQGQGVGGYTF.

The chain recombines TRBV6-5 with TRBJ1-1; no definite D call. V lost 5 bases, J lost 3 bases, and 16 bases lay in between. Germline V gene lookup returns CDR1 MNHEY and CDR2 SVGAGI. The CDR3 runs 15 residues. CDR3: CASSLRIGSYTEAFF. CDR3 DNA sequence: TGTGCCAGCAGTCTTCGCATAGGCTCTTACACTGAAGCTTTCTTT.

This rearrangement joins TRBV7-9 to TRBJ2-1; D might be TRBD2 (5 bases). Per the germline V gene, CDR1 is SEHNR and CDR2 is FQNEAQ (reference sequence). V was clipped by 1 base and J by 5 bases, with 9 bases between them. The CDR3 length is 14 residues. The DNA for the CDR3 is TGTGCCAGCAGCTTAGACGGGGAACACAATGAGCAGTTCTTC. This encodes CASSLDGEHNEQFF.

In its sample, this clonotype was seen a few times. This rearrangement joins TRBV9 to TRBJ2-3, with TRBD1 identical over 8 bases. The CDR3 is 16 residues long. V shed 4 bases, J shed 4 bases, and the junction held 11 bases outside the gene matches. Germline CDR1 reads SGDLS; CDR2 reads YYNGEE. The DNA of the CDR3 is TGTGCCAGCAGCCCCTCGACAGGGGTAAGGGCAGATACGCAGTATTTT. Encoded protein: CASSPSTGVRADTQYF.

This clonotype has more than one count but fewer than ten. The chain couples TRBV20-1 to TRBJ2-1; D unclear. CDR1 and CDR2 (germline): DFQATT, SNEGSKA (reference sequence). This CDR3 spans 15 amino acids. V lost 1 base and J lost 4, with 14 bases in between. CDR3 sequence reads: CSARAQVVRYNEQFF. The DNA for the CDR3 is TGCAGTGCTAGAGCCCAGGTTGTCCGTTACAATGAGCAGTTCTTC.

This chain uses TRBV10-3 with TRBJ2-3; TRBD1 matches 7 bases. The CDR3 loop spans 15 amino acids. CDR1 is ENHRY, CDR2 SYGVKD, per germline. Trimming at V came to 2 bases and at J to 0 bases, leaving 2 bases not matched to a gene. CDR3 region: CAISEPGGSTDTQYF. CDR3 nucleotide sequence: TGTGCCATCAGTGAGCCAGGGGGTAGCACAGATACGCAGTATTTT.

The rearrangement uses TRBV12-3 or TRBV12-4 and TRBJ1-6; TRBD1 is a possible D gene (6 bases). V was cut by 6 bases and J by 3 bases, with 12 bases left in between. The length of the CDR3 is 15 residues. This CDR3 is CASSSQGLYNSPLHF. CDR3 bases: TGTGCCAGCAGCTCACAGGGCCTCTATAATTCACCCCTCCACTTT.

This clonotype turned up a few times. This chain uses TRBV7-3 with TRBJ1-4; D may be TRBD1 (5 bases). The germline V gene encodes CDR1 SGHTA and CDR2 FQGTGA. Trimming shortened V by 8 bases and J by 5 bases, and 15 bases separated the two germline ends. This CDR3 has 14 amino acids. The CDR3 bases are TGTGCCAGCGGGACTGGGCAGGGAAATGAAAAACTGTTTTTT. Residues: CASGTGQGNEKLFF.

This chain joins TRBV7-2 and TRBJ2-3; TRBD1 aligns across 7 bases. Unmatched junction bases numbered 3, after V lost 0 bases and J lost 3 bases. Germline V gives CDR1 SGHTA, CDR2 FQGNSA. The CDR3 spans 15 residues. The CDR3 here is CASSLAFRGTDTQYF. The CDR3 DNA reads TGTGCCAGCAGCTTAGCTTTCAGGGGGACAGATACGCAGTATTTT.

On this clonotype: At one end the junction does not follow the germline gene, possibly because of a read error. V and J are TRBV20-1 and TRBJ1-2; the D gene is possibly TRBD1 (5 bases). Germline-derived CDR1 and CDR2 are DFQATT and SNEGSKA (reference sequence). The CDR3 is 12 residues long. The CDR3 sequence: CSAWTPYYGDTF. The DNA of the CDR3 is TGCAGTGCCTGGACACCCTACTATGGCGACACCTTC.

This clonotype showed up just a few times. This chain joins TRBV10-3 and TRBJ2-7, with a possible D match to TRBD1 (6 bases). CDR1 is ENHRY, CDR2 SYGVKD, per germline. This CDR3 has 11 amino acids. CDR3 sequence: CAAGQTYEQYF. CDR3 in DNA: TGTGCGGCCGGACAGACCTACGAGCAGTACTTC.

CDR3 DNA: TGTGCCAGCAGTTTATTACGGGACAGGTGGAACACCGGGGAGCTGTTTTTT. This gives the protein CASSLLRDRWNTGELFF. The genes are TRBV28 and TRBJ2-2; 8 bases agree with TRBD1. The CDR3 extends over 17 amino acids. Trimming cost V 1 base and J 1 base; bases outside gene matches: 5. CDR1 is MDHEN and CDR2 is SYDVKM in the germline V gene.

This clonotype was counted between two and nine times. The CDR3 spells CASSSLRRTGELFF. The CDR3 DNA reads as TGTGCCAGCAGCTCCCTGAGGCGGACCGGGGAGCTGTTTTTT. This chain links TRBV7-6 with TRBJ2-2; D uncertain. The germline V gene has CDR1 SGHVS and CDR2 FNYEAQ. The CDR3 spans 14 residues. Trimming removed 4 bases from V and 5 bases from J, with 11 bases in between.

The chain uses TRBV4-1 and TRBJ2-1, with TRBD2 matching 9 bases. Germline CDR1 is MGHRA and CDR2 is YSYEKL. This CDR3 is built from 15 residues. The V segment lost 1 base and the J segment 7 bases; nucleotides outside the gene matches: 5. This chain's CDR3 is CASSQVGTSMNEQFF. The CDR3 coding sequence is TGCGCCAGCAGCCAAGTTGGGACTAGCATGAATGAGCAGTTCTTC.

In this sample, this clonotype turned up many times. The chain uses TRBV12-3 or TRBV12-4 and TRBJ1-4, with D hard to call. This CDR3 spans 18 amino acids. V gave up 3 bases and J gave up 7 bases, with 24 bases separating them. CDR3 bases: TGTGCCAGCAGTTTGAGGTTTGGCACCCGGGAAGGCCCTGAAAAACTGTTTTTT. Protein product: CASSLRFGTREGPEKLFF.

The V call is TRBV4-2, the J call TRBJ1-2; D remains ambiguous. V was shortened by 0 bases and J by 6 bases, with 8 bases between the two germline ends. The CDR3 totals 13 residues. Looked up from germline, CDR1 is LGHNA and CDR2 is YNFKEQ. This CDR3 reads CASSQDSQDGYTF. CDR3 DNA: TGTGCCAGCAGCCAAGATTCGCAGGATGGCTACACCTTC.

This chain connects TRBV28 to TRBJ2-5; 9 nucleotides line up with TRBD2. The V gene end was trimmed by 6 bases and the J gene end by 2 bases; junction bases not matched to a gene: 7. The CDR3 contains 15 residues. Germline V gene data show CDR1 as MDHEN and CDR2 as SYDVKM. The CDR3 here is CASSPRTSAQETQYF. The CDR3 DNA follows: TGTGCCAGCAGCCCGAGGACTAGCGCGCAAGAGACCCAGTACTTC.

V gene TRBV11-2 combines with J gene TRBJ2-3, with 8 nucleotides matching TRBD2. CDR3 size: 17 residues. CDR1 is SGHAT and CDR2 is FQNNGV in the germline V gene. J was trimmed by 8 bases and V by 5 bases; bases with no gene match: 18. The CDR3 DNA reads TGTGCCAGCAGCCCCCTGGTTCGTAGTAGCGGGGCCTCTACGCAGTATTTT. It is translated as CASSPLVRSSGASTQYF.

The chain couples TRBV7-9 to TRBJ1-2, with 8 bases aligning to TRBD1. Germline V lookup: CDR1 SEHNR, CDR2 FQNEAQ (reference sequence). The CDR3 is 14 residues long. V shed 5 bases, J shed 3 bases, and the junction held 5 bases outside the gene matches. The CDR3 sequence is CASSRQGTDYGYTF. In nucleotides, the CDR3 is TGTGCCAGCAGCCGACAGGGGACAGACTATGGCTACACCTTC.

This sequence joins TRBV4-2 and TRBJ2-1, with TRBD2 identical over 11 bases. The germline gives CDR1 LGHNA, CDR2 YNFKEQ. The CDR3 sequence is 17 residues long. The junction had 8 bases not matched to a gene; V was cut back by 3 bases and J by 4 bases. The CDR3 DNA reads as TGTGCCAGCAGCCATAGCGGGGGGGCGGTTATGTACAATGAGCAGTTCTTC. As protein: CASSHSGGAVMYNEQFF.